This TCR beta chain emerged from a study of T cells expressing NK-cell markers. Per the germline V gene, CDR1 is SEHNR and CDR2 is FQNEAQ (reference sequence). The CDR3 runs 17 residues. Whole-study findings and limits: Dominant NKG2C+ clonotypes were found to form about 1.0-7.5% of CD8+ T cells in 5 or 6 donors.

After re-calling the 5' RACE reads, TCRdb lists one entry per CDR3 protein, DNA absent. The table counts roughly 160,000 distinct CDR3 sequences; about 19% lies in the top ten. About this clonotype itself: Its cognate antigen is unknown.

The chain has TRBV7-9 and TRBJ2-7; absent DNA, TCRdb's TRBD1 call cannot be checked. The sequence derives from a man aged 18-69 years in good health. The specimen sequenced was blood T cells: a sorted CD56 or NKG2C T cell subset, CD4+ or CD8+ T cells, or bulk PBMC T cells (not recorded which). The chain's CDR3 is CASSLVEAGANSYEQYF. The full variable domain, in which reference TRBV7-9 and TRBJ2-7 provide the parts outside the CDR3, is DTGVSQNPRHKITKRGQNVTFRCDPISEHNRLYWYRQTLGQGPEFLTYFQNEAQLEKSRLLSDRFSAERPKGSFSTLEIQRTEQGDSAMYLCASSLVEAGANSYEQYFGPGTRLTVT.